This T cell receptor beta chain originates from a study of blood T cells in healthy people across ages. Broader study findings: With donor CMV status unknown, expanded clonotype changes were possibly confounded.

The CDR3 consists of 13 residues. Germline V gives CDR1 DFQATT, CDR2 SNEGSKA (reference sequence). Trimming removed 0 bases from V and 11 bases from J, with 16 bases in between. Peripheral blood from each donor was collected in a volume of ten milliliters. Remarks on this clonotype: As yet, its antigen is unknown.

Using a J-beta primer mix together with a sample-barcoded 5' primer, a second PCR was run for roughly 6 to 11 cycles. TCRdb ran MiXCR on the 5' RACE reads and lists one entry per CDR3 protein. The sample includes over 1,300,000 distinct CDR3 sequences, almost 60% of them seen just once. Sequencing used blood. The rearrangement joins TRBV20-1 to TRBJ2-5, with D perhaps given as TRBD1 or TRBD2 (6 bases each). The clonotype was recovered from a man aged 18-30 years in good health. The CDR3 here is CSARDEKGGEQYF. CDR3 coding DNA: TGCAGTGCTAGAGATGAGAAGGGGGGAGAGCAGTACTTC.